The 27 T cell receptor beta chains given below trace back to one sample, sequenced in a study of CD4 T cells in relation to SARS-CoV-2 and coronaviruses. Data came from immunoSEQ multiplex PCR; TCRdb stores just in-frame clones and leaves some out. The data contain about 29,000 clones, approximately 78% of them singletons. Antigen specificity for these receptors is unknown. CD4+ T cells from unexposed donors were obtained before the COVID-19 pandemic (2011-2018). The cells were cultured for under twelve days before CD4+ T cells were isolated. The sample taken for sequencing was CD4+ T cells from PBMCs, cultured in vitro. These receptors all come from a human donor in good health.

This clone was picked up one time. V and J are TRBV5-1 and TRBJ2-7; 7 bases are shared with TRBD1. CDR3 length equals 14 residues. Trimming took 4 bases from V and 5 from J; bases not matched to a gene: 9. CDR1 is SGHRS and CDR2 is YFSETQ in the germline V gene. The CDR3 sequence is CASSGGQPQDEQYF. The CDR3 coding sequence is TGCGCCAGCAGCGGGGGACAGCCCCAGGACGAGCAGTACTTC.

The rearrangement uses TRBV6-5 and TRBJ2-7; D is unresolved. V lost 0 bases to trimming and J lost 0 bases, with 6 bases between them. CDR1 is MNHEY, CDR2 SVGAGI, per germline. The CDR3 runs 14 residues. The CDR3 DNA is TGTGCCAGCAGTTACTCGGGCAGCTCCTACGAGCAGTACTTC. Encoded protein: CASSYSGSSYEQYF.

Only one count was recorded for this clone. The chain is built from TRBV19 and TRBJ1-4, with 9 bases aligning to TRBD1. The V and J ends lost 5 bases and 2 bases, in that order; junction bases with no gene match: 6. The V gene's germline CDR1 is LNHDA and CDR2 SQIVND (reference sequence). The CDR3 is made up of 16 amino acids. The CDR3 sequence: CASSLQGASTNEKLFF. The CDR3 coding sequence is TGTGCCAGTAGTTTACAGGGGGCATCGACTAATGAAAAACTGTTTTTT.

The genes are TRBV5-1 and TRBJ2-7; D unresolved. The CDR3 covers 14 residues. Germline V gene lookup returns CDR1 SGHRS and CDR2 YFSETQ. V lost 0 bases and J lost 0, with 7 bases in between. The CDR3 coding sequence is TGCGCCAGCAGCTTGGTGGTCCGCTCCTACGAGCAGTACTTC. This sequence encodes CASSLVVRSYEQYF. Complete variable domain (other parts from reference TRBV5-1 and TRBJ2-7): KAGVTQTPRYLIKTRGQQVTLSCSPISGHRSVSWYQQTPGQGLQFLFEYFSETQRNKGNFPGRFSGRQFSNSRSEMNVSTLELGDSALYLCASSLVVRSYEQYFGPGTRLTVT.

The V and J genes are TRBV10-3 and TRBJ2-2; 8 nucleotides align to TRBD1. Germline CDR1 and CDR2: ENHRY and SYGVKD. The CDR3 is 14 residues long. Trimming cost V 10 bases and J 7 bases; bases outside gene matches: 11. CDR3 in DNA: TGTGCCACGGAAAACAGGGGGTCTAGCGGGGAGCTGTTTTTT. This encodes CATENRGSSGELFF.

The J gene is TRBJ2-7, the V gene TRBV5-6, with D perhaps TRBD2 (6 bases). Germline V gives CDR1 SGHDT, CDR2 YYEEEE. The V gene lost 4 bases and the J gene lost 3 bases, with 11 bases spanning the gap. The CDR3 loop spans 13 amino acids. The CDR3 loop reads CASSAGRNYEQYF. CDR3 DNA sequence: TGTGCCAGCAGCGCGGGACGGAACTACGAGCAGTACTTC.

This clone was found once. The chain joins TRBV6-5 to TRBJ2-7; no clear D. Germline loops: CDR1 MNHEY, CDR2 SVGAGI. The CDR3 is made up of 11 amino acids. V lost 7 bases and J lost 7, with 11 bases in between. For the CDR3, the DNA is TGTGCCAGCAAGTTTGGGCATGAGCAGTACTTC. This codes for CASKFGHEQYF.

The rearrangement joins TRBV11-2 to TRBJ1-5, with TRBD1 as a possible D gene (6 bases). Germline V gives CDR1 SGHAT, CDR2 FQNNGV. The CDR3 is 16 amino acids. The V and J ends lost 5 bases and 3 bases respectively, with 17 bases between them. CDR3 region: CASSPSGQGNNQPQHF. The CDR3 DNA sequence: TGTGCCAGCAGCCCCTCGGGGCAGGGGAACAATCAGCCCCAGCATTTT.

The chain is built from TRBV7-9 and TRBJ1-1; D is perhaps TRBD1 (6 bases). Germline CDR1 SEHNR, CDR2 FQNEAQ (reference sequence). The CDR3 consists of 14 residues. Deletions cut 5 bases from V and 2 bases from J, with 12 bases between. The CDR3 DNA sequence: TGTGCCAGCAGCCGCGAGGGACATAACACTGAAGCTTTCTTT. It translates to CASSREGHNTEAFF.

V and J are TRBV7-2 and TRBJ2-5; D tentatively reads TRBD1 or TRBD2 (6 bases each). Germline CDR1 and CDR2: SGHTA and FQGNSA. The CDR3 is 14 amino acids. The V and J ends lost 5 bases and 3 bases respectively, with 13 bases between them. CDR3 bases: TGTGCCAGCAGCGCGACTAGGGGGGAAGAGACCCAGTACTTC. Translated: CASSATRGEETQYF.

The chain's CDR3 is CASSLVIDTIRTEAFF. CDR3 in DNA: TGTGCCAGCAGTCTGGTTATAGACACAATTCGCACTGAAGCTTTCTTT. This chain joins TRBV21-1 and TRBJ1-1; the table names TRBD1, a call not compared with the DNA. TRBV21-1 is described as a pseudogene. This CDR3 is 16 amino acids long.

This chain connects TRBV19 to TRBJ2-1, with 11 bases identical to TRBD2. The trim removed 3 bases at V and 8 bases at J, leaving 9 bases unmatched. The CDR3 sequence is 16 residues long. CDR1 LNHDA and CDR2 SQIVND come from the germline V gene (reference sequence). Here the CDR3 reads CASSMGGTSGWHEQFF. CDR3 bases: TGTGCCAGTAGTATGGGCGGGACTAGCGGATGGCATGAGCAGTTCTTC. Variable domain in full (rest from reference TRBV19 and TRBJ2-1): DGGITQSPKYLFRKEGQNVTLSCEQNLNHDAMYWYRQDPGQGLRLIYYSQIVNDFQKGDIAEGYSVSREKKESFPLTVTSAQKNPTAFYLCASSMGGTSGWHEQFFGPGTRLTVL.

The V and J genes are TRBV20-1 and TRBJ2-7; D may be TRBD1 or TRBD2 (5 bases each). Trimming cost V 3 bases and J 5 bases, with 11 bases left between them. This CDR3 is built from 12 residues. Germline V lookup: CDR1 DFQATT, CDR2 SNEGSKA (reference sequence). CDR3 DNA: TGCAGTGCTAGTGGGGGTCGCGACGAGCAGTACTTC. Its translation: CSASGGRDEQYF.

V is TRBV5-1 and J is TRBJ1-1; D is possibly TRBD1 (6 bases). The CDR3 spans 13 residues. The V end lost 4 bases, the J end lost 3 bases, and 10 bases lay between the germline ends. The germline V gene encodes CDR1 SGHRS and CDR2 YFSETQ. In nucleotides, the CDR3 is TGCGCCAGCAGCATTAACAGGGACACTGAAGCTTTCTTT. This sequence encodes CASSINRDTEAFF.

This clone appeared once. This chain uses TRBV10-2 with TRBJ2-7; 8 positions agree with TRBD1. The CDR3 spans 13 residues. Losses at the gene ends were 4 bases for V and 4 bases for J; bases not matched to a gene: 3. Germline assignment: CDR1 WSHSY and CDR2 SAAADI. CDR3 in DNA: TGCGCCAGCAGTGGGACAGGGCGGTACGAGCAGTACTTC. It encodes CASSGTGRYEQYF.

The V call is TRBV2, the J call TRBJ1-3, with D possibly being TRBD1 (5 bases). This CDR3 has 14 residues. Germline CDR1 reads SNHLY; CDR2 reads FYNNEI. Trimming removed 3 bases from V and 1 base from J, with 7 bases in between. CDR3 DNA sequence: TGTGCCAGCAGTGAGGGGGGGTCTGGAAACACCATATATTTT. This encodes CASSEGGSGNTIYF.

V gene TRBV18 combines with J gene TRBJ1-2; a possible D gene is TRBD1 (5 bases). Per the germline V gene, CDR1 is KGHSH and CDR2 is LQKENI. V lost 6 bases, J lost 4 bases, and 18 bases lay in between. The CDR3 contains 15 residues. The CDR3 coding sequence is TGTGCCAGCTCTCCTCCGGCAGGGCCGACCTATGGCTACACCTTC. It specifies CASSPPAGPTYGYTF.

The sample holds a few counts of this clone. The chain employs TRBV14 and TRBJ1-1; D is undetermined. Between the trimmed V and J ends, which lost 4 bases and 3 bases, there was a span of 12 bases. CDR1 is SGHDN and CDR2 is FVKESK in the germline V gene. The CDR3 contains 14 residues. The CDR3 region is CASSPFAGYTEAFF. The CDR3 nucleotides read TGTGCCAGCAGCCCCTTTGCGGGATACACTGAAGCTTTCTTT. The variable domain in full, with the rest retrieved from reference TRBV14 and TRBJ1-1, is EAGVTQFPSHSVIEKGQTVTLRCDPISGHDNLYWYRRVMGKEIKFLLHFVKESKQDESGMPNNRFLAERTGGTYSTLKVQPAELEDSGVYFCASSPFAGYTEAFFGQGTRLTVV.

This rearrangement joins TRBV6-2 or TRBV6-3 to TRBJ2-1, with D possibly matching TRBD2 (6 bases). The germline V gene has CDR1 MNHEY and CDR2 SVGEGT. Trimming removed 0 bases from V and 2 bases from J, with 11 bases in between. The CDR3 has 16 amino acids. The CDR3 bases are TGTGCCAGCAGTTACTCGCGGCGGGGAACCTACAATGAGCAGTTCTTC. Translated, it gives CASSYSRRGTYNEQFF.

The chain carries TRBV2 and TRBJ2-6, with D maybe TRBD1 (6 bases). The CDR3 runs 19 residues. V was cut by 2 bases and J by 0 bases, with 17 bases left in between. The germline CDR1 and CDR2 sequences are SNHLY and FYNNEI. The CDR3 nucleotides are TGTGCCAGCAGTGAACCAGCAGGGGACCCATTCTCTGGGGCCAACGTCCTGACTTTC. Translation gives CASSEPAGDPFSGANVLTF.

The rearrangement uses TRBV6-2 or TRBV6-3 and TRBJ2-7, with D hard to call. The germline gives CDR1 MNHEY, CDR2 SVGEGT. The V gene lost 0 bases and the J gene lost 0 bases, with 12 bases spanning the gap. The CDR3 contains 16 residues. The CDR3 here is CASSYSHRKPSYEQYF. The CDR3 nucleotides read TGTGCCAGCAGTTACTCGCATAGGAAACCCTCCTACGAGCAGTACTTC.

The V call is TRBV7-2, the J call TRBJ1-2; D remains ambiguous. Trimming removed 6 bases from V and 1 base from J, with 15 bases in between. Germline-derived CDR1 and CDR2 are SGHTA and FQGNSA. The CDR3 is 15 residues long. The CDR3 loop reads CASRVTPGSNYGYTF. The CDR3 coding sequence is TGTGCCAGCAGGGTTACCCCGGGCAGTAACTATGGCTACACCTTC.

The DNA of the CDR3 is TGTGCCAGCAGTGGCACAGGGGGCGCGGGTAGAGAGACCCAGTACTTC. This translates into CASSGTGGAGRETQYF. The chain is built from TRBV6-1 and TRBJ2-5; 9 bases map to TRBD1. This CDR3 region has 16 residues. Trimming removed 4 bases from V and 4 bases from J; junction bases left unmatched: 10. The germline CDR1 and CDR2 sequences are MNHNS and SASEGT.

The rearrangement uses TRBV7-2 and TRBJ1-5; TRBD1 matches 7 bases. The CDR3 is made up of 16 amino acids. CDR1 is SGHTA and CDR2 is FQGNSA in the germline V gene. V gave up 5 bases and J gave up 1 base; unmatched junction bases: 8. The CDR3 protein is CASSTTGMGSNQPQHF. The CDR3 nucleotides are TGTGCCAGCAGCACGACAGGGATGGGAAGCAATCAGCCCCAGCATTTT.

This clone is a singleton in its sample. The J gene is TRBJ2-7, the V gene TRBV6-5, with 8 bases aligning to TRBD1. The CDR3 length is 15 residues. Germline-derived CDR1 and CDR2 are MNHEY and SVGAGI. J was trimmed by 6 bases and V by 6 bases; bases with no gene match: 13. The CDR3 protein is CASRLDRDRFLEQYF. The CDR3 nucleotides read TGTGCCAGCAGACTCGACCGGGACAGGTTCCTCGAGCAGTACTTC.

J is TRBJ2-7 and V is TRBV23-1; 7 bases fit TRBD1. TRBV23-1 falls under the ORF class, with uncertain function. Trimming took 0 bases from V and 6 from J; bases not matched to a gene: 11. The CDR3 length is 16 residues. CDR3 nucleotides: TGCGCCAGCAGTCAATCCGGGCGGGTCAGGGGGTCCGAGCAGTACTTC. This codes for CASSQSGRVRGSEQYF.

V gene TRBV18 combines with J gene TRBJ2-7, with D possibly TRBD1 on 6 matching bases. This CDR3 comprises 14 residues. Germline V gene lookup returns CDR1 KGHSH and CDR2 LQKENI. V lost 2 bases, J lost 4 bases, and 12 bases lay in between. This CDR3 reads CASSPKQGSYEQYF. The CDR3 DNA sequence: TGTGCCAGCTCACCAAAACAGGGTTCATACGAGCAGTACTTC.